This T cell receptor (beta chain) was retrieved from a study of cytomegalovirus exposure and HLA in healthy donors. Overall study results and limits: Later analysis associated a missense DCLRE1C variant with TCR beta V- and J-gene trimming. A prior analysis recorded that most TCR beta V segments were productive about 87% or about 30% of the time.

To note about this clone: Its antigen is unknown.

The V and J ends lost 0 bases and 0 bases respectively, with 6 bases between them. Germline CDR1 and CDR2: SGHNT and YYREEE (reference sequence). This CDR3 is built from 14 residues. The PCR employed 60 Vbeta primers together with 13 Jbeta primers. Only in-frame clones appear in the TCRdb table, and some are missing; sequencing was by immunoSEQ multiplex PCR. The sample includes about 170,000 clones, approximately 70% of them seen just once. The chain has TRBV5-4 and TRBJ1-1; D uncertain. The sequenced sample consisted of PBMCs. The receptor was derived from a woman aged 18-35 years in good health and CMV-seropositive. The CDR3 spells CASSLDLMNTEAFF. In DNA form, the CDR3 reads TGTGCCAGCAGCTTGGACTTGATGAACACTGAAGCTTTCTTT.